The 4 T cell receptor beta chains listed next were all sequenced from one sample in a study of blood T cells in healthy people across ages. A second roughly 7 to 11 cycle PCR used barcoded and J-beta primers. TCRdb reanalysed the 5' RACE reads using MiXCR and keeps one entry per CDR3 protein. This sample yields 590,000 or so distinct CDR3 sequences, of which about 28% are seen a single time; less than 20% belongs to the top ten. Input material: blood. All receptors derive from a woman older than 75 in good health.

To note about this clonotype: A much more abundant neighbour one base away suggests this may be a read error. V is TRBV4-2 and J is TRBJ2-3; maybe TRBD2 (6 bases). The ends were cut back, 0 bases at V and 5 bases at J, with 12 bases in the middle. The CDR3 loop spans 15 amino acids. CDR1 is LGHNA, CDR2 YNFKEQ, per germline. The DNA of the CDR3 is TGTGCCAGCAGCCAAGATAACGGGGGAGGAGATACGCAGTATTTT. Residues: CASSQDNGGGDTQYF.

This clonotype was detected only a few times. The V and J genes are TRBV5-1 and TRBJ2-5; TRBD2 matches 7 bases. This CDR3 region has 15 residues. Unmatched junction bases numbered 9, after V lost 0 bases and J lost 7 bases. Germline assignment: CDR1 SGHRS and CDR2 YFSETQ. In DNA form, the CDR3 reads TGCGCCAGCAGCTTGGGAGCGGGGCTCGGCTCGACCCAGTACTTC. As protein: CASSLGAGLGSTQYF.

About this clonotype itself: A much larger clone lies one base from this, so it may be a read error. This sequence joins TRBV2 and TRBJ2-7; TRBD1 or TRBD2 may be the D gene (5 bases each). The better agreement between TRBJ2-5 and the DNA end casts doubt on the J call. Germline-derived CDR1 and CDR2 are SNHLY and FYNNEI. This CDR3 spans 15 amino acids. The CDR3 sequence: CASGNDGTLKETQYF. CDR3 bases: TGTGCCAGCGGTAATGACGGGACCTTAAAAGAGACCCAGTACTTC.

This clonotype showed up many times. The J gene is TRBJ1-5, the V gene TRBV28; tentative D call: TRBD1 (5 bases). From germline, CDR1 is MDHEN and CDR2 SYDVKM. The CDR3 extends over 12 amino acids. Trimming took 7 bases from V and 9 from J, leaving 13 bases between them. CDR3 coding DNA: TGTGCCAGCACCGTGGGGCTACTGCCCCAGCATTTT. Translated, it gives CASTVGLLPQHF. Together with reference TRBV28 and TRBJ1-5, the CDR3 gives the full variable domain: DVKVTQSSRYLVKRTGEKVFLECVQDMDHENMFWYRQDPGLGLRLIYFSYDVKMKEKGDIPEGYSVSREKKERFSLILESASTNQTSMYLCASTVGLLPQHFGDGTRLSIL.